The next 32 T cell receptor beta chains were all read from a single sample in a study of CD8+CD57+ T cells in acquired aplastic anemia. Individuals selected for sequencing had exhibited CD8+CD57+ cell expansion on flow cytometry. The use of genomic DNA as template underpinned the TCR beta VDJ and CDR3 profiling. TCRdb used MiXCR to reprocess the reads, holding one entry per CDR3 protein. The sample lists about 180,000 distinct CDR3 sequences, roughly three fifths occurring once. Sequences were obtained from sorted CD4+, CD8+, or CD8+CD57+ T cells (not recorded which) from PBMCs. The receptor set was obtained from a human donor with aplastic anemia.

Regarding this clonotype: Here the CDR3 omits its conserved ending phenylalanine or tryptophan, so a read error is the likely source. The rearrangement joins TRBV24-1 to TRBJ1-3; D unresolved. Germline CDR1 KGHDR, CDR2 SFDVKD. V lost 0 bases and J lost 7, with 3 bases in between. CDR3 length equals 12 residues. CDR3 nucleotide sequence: TGTGCCACCAGTGATTTGGTTAACACCATATATCTT. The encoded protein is CATSDLVNTIYL.

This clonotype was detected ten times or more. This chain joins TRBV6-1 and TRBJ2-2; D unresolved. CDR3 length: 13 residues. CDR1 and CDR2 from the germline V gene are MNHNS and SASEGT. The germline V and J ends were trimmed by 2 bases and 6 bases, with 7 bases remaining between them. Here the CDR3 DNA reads TGTGCCAGCAGTGAATCAGAATCCGGGGAGCTGTTTTTT. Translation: CASSESESGELFF.

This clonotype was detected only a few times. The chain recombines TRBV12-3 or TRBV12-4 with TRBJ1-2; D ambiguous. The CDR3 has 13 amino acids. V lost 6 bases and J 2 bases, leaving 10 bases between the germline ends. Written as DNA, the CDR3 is TGTGCCAGCAGGGACCAGCCCAACTATGGCTACACCTTC. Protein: CASRDQPNYGYTF.

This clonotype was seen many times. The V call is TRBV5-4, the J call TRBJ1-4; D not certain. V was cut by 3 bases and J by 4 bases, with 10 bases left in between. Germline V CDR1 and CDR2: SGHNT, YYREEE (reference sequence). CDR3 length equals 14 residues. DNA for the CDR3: TGTGCCAGCAGCTCCTCGGACGGTAATGAAAAACTGTTTTTT. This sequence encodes CASSSSDGNEKLFF.

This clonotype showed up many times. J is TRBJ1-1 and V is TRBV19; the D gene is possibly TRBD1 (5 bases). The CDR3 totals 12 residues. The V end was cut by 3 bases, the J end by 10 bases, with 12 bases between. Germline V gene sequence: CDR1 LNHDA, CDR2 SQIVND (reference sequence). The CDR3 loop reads CASSIGGNGAFF. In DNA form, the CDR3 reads TGTGCCAGTAGTATTGGGGGGAACGGAGCTTTCTTT.

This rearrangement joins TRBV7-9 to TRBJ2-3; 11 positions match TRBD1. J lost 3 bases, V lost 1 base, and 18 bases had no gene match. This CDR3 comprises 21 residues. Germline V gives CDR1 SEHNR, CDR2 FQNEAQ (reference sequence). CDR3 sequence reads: CASSLVVRTGGAFRRTDTQYF. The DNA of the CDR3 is TGTGCCAGCAGCTTAGTGGTTAGGACAGGGGGCGCTTTTCGTAGGACAGATACGCAGTATTTT.

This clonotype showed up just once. CDR3 coding DNA: TGTGCCAGTAAGAAAGGGGAGTACACAGATACGCAGTATTTT. It codes for CASKKGEYTDTQYF. The chain recombines TRBV19 with TRBJ2-3; D possibly matches TRBD1 or TRBD2 (5 bases each). Deletions cut 7 bases from V and 2 bases from J, with 13 bases between. The CDR3 extends over 14 amino acids. Per germline, CDR1 LNHDA and CDR2 SQIVND (reference sequence).

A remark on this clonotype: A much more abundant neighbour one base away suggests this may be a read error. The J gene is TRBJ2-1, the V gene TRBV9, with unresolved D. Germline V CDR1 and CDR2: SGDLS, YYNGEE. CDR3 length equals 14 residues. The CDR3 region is CASSVYDGNNERFF. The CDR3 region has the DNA TGTGCCAGCAGCGTCTACGACGGAAACAATGAGCGGTTCTTC.

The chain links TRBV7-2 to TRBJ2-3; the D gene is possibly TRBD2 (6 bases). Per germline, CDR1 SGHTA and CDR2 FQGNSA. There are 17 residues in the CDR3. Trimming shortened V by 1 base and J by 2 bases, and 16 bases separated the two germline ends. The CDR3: CASSLVDVAGITDTQYF. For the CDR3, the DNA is TGTGCCAGCAGCTTAGTCGATGTGGCGGGAATCACAGATACGCAGTATTTT.

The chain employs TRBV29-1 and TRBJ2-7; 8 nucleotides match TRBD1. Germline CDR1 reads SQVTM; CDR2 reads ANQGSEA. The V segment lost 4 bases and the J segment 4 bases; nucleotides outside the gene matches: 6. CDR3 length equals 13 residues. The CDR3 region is CSVGPRGPYEQYF. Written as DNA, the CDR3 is TGCAGCGTTGGGCCCAGGGGGCCTTACGAGCAGTACTTC.

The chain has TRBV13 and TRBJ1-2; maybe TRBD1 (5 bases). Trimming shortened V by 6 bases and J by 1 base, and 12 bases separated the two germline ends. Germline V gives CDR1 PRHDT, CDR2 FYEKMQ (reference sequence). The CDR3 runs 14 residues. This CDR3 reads CASSPRGGNYGYTF. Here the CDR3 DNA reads TGTGCCAGCAGTCCCCGGGGGGGTAACTATGGCTACACCTTC.

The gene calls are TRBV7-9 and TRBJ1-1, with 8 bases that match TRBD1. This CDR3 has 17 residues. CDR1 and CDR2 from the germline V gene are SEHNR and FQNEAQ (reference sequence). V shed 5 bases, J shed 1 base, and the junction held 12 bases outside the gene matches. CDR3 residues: CASSLRDRRAPNTEAFF. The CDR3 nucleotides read TGTGCCAGCAGCCTACGGGACAGGAGGGCCCCGAACACTGAAGCTTTCTTT.

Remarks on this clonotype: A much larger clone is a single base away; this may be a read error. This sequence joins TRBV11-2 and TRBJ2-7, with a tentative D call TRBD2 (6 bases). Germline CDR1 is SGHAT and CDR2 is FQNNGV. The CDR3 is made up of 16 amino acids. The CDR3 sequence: CASGLDPSAYSYEQYF. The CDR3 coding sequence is TGTGCCAGCGGCTTAGATCCTAGCGCTTACTCCTACGAGCAGTACTTC.

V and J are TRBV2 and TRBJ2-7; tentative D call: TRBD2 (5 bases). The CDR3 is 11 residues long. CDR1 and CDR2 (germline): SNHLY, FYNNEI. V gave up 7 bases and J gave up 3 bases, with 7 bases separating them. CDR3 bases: TGTGCCAGCAAGAGGGACTACGAGCAGTACTTC. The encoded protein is CASKRDYEQYF.

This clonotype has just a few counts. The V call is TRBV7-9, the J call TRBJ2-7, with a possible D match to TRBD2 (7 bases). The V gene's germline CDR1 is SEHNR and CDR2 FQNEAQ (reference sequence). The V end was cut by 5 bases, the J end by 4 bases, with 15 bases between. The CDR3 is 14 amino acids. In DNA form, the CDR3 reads TGTGCCAGCAGCCGCCTACAGGGAGGGTACGAGCAGTACTTC. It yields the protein CASSRLQGGYEQYF.

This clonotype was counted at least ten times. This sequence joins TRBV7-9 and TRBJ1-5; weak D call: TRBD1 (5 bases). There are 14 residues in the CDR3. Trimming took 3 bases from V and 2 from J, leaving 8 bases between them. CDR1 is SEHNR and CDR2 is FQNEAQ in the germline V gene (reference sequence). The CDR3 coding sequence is TGTGCCAGCAGCTTGCAGGGCGGCAATCAGCCCCAGCATTTT. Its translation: CASSLQGGNQPQHF.

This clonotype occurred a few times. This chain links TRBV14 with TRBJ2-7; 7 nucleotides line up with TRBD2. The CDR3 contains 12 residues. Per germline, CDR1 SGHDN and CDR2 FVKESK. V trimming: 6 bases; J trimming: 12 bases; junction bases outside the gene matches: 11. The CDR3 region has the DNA TGTGCCAGCAGTTACGCGGGAGCGGACGTGTACTTC. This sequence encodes CASSYAGADVYF. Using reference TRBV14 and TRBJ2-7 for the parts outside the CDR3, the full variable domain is EAGVTQFPSHSVIEKGQTVTLRCDPISGHDNLYWYRRVMGKEIKFLLHFVKESKQDESGMPNNRFLAERTGGTYSTLKVQPAELEDSGVYFCASSYAGADVYFGPGTRLTVT.

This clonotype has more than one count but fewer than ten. The DNA for the CDR3 is TGCAGTGCTAGAGATGGAGGGGGACAAGAGACCCAGTACTTC. This gives the protein CSARDGGGQETQYF. The chain employs TRBV20-1 and TRBJ2-5, with D possibly called TRBD1 or TRBD2 (6 bases each). CDR3 length: 14 amino acids. V gave up 0 bases and J gave up 2 bases, with 10 bases separating them. CDR1 DFQATT and CDR2 SNEGSKA come from the germline V gene (reference sequence).

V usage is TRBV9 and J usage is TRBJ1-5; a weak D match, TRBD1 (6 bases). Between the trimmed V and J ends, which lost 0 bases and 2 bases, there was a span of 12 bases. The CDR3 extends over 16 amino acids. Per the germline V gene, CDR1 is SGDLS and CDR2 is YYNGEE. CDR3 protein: CASSVGAGEGNQPQHF. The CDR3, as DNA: TGTGCCAGCAGCGTAGGAGCAGGGGAAGGCAATCAGCCCCAGCATTTT. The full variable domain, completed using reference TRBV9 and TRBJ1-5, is DSGVTQTPKHLITATGQRVTLRCSPRSGDLSVYWYQQSLDQGLQFLIQYYNGEERAKGNILERFSAQQFPDLHSELNLSSLELGDSALYFCASSVGAGEGNQPQHFGDGTRLSIL.

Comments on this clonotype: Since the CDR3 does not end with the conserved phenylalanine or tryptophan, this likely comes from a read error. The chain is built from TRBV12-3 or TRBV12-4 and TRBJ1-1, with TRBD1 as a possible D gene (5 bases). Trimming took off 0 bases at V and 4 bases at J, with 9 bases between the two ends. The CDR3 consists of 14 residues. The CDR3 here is CASSLATGGTEAFL. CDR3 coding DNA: TGTGCCAGCAGTTTAGCAACGGGGGGCACTGAAGCTTTCCTT.

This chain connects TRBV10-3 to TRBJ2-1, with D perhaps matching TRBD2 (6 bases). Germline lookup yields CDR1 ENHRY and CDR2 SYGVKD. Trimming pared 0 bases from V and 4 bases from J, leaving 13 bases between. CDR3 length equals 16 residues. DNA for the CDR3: TGTGCCATCAGTGAGTCGAGCATCGGGAGTTACAATGAGCAGTTCTTC. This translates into CAISESSIGSYNEQFF.

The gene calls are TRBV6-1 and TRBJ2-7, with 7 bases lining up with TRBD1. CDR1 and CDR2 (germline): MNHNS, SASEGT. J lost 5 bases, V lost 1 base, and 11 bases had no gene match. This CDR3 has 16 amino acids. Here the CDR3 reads CASSEDRGGGFNEQYF. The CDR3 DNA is TGTGCCAGCAGTGAAGATCGAGGGGGCGGTTTTAACGAGCAGTACTTC.

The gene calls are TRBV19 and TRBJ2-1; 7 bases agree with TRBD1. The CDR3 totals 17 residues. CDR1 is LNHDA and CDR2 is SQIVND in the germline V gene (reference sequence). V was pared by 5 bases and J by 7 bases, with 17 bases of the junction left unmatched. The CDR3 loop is CASSGSGTDPIWNEQFF. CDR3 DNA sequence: TGTGCCAGTAGTGGATCCGGGACAGACCCCATTTGGAATGAGCAGTTCTTC.

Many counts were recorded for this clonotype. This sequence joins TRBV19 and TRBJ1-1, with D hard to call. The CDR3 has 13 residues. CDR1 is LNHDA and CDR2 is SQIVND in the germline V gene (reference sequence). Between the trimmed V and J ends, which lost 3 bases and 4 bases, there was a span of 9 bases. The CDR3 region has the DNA TGTGCCAGTAGTATCACCCCACGCACTGAAGCTTTCTTT. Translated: CASSITPRTEAFF.

The CDR3 is CASSLTGDSGNTIYF. DNA of the CDR3: TGTGCCAGCAGCCTGACAGGCGATTCTGGAAACACCATATATTTT. This chain links TRBV9 with TRBJ1-3; D is perhaps TRBD1 (6 bases). V shed 4 bases and J shed 1 base, with 12 bases lying between them. The CDR3 spans 15 residues. Germline assignment: CDR1 SGDLS and CDR2 YYNGEE. The entire variable domain, with the rest obtained from reference TRBV9 and TRBJ1-3, is as follows: DSGVTQTPKHLITATGQRVTLRCSPRSGDLSVYWYQQSLDQGLQFLIQYYNGEERAKGNILERFSAQQFPDLHSELNLSSLELGDSALYFCASSLTGDSGNTIYFGEGSWLTVV.

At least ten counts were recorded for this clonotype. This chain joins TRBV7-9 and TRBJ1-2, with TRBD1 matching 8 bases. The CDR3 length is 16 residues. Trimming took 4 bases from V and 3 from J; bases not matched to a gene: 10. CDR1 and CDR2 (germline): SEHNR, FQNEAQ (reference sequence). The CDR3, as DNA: TGTGCCAGCAGCTGGCGAACGACAGGGGCGGACTATGGCTACACCTTC. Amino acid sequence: CASSWRTTGADYGYTF.

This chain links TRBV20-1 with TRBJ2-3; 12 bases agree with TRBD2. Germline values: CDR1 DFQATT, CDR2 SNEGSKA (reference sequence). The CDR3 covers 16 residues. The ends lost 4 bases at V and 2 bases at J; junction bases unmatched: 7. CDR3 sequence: CSATMTSGGYTDTQYF. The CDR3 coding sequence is TGCAGTGCTACCATGACTAGCGGGGGTTACACAGATACGCAGTATTTT.

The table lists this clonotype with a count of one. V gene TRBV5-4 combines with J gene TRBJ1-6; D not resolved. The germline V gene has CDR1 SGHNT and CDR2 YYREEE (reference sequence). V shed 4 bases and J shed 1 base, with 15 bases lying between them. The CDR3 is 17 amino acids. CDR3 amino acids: CASSRGEGVSYNSPLHF. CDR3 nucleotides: TGTGCCAGCAGCCGGGGAGAAGGAGTATCCTATAATTCACCCCTCCACTTT. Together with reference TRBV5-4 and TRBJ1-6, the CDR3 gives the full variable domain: ETGVTQSPTHLIKTRGQQVTLRCSSQSGHNTVSWYQQALGQGPQFIFQYYREEENGRGNFPPRFSGLQFPNYSSELNVNALELDDSALYLCASSRGEGVSYNSPLHFGNGTRLTVT.

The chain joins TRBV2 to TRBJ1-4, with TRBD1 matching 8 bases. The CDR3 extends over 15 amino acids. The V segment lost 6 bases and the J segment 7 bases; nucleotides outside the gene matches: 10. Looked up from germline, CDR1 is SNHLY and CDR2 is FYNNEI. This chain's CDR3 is CASRWDRQGGEKLFF. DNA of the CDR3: TGTGCCAGCAGGTGGGACAGGCAAGGAGGTGAAAAACTGTTTTTT.

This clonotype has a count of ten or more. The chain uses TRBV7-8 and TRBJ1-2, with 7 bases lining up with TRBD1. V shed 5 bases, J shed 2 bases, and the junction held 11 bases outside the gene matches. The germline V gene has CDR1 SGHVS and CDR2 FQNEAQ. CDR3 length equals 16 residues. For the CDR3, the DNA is TGTGCCAGCAGCCCATCATTCGACAGGGAAAACTATGGCTACACCTTC. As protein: CASSPSFDRENYGYTF. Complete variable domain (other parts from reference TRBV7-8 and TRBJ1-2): GAGVSQSPRYKVAKRGQDVALRCDPISGHVSLFWYQQALGQGPEFLTYFQNEAQLDKSGLPSDRFFAERPEGSVSTLKIQRTQQEDSAVYLCASSPSFDRENYGYTFGSGTRLTVV.

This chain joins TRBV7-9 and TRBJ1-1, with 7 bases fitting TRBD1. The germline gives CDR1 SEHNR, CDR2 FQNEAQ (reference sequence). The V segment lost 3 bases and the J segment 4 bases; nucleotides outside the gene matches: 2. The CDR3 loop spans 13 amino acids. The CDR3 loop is CASSFDRATEAFF. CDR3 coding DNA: TGTGCCAGCAGCTTTGACAGGGCCACTGAAGCTTTCTTT.

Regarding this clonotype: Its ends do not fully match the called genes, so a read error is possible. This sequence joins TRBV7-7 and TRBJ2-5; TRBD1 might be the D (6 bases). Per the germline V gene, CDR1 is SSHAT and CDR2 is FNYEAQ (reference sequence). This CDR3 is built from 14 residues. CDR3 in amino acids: CASSPRLGGTAQYF. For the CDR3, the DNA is TGTGCTAGCAGCCCCCGCCTTGGGGGCACGGCCCAGTACTTC.